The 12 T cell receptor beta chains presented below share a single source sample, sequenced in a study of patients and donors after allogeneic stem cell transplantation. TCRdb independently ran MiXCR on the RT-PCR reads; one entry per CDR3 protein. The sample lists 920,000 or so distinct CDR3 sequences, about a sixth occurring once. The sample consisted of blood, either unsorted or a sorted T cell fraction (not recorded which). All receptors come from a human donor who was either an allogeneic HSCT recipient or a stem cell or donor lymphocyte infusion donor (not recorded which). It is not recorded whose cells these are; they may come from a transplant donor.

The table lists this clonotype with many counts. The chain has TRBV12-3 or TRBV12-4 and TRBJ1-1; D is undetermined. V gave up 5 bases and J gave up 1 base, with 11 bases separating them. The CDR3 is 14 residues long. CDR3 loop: CASSPRRENTEAFF. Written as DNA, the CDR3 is TGTGCCAGCAGTCCCCGAAGGGAGAACACTGAAGCTTTCTTT.

CDR3 protein: CASSYLPRGLGYGYTF. The DNA for the CDR3 is TGTGCCAGCAGCTACCTCCCGAGGGGGCTCGGCTATGGCTACACCTTC. The chain combines TRBV5-6 with TRBJ1-2; 7 nucleotides match TRBD1. Germline V gene sequence: CDR1 SGHDT, CDR2 YYEEEE. This CDR3 spans 16 amino acids. With V trimmed by 3 bases and J by 4 bases, 12 bases remained unmatched.

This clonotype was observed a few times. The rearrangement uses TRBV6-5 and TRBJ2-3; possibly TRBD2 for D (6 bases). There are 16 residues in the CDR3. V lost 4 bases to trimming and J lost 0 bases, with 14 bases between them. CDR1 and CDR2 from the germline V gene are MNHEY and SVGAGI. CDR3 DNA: TGTGCCAGCAGTTCAAGGACTACTACTAGCACAGATACGCAGTATTTT. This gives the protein CASSSRTTTSTDTQYF.

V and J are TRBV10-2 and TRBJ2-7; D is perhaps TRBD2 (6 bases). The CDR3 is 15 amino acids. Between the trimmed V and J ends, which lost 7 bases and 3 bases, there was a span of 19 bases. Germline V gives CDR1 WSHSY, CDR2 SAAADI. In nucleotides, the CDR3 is TGCGCCAGCACTGGACTAACCAAGACCGGCTACGAGCAGTACTTC. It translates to CASTGLTKTGYEQYF.

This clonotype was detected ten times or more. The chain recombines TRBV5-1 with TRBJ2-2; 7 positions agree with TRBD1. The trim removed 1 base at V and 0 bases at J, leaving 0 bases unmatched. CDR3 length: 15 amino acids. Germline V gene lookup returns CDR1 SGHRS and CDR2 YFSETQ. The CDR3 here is CASSLQGANTGELFF. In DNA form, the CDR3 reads TGCGCCAGCAGCTTGCAGGGGGCGAACACCGGGGAGCTGTTTTTT.

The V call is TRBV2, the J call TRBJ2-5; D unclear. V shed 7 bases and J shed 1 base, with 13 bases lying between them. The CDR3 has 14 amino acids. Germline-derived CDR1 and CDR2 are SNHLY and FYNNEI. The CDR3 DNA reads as TGTGCCAGCAACAAATATAGGGCCCAAGAGACCCAGTACTTC. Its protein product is CASNKYRAQETQYF.

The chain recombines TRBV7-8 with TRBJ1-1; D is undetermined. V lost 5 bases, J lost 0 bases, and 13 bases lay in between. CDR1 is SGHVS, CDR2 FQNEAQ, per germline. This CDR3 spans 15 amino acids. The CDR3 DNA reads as TGTGCCAGCAGCCCCCCCGGGATTATGAACACTGAAGCTTTCTTT. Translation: CASSPPGIMNTEAFF.

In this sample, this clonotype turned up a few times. This CDR3 reads CASSFQRGPQETQYF. Written as DNA, the CDR3 is TGTGCCAGCAGTTTCCAGCGGGGCCCCCAAGAGACCCAGTACTTC. The chain recombines TRBV12-3 or TRBV12-4 with TRBJ2-5; 7 bases are a match to TRBD2. The CDR3 extends over 15 amino acids. V shed 3 bases and J 1 base; nucleotides not matched to a gene: 5.

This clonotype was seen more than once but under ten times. Here the CDR3 reads CASSSTSGGRRNEQFF. For the CDR3, the DNA is TGTGCCAGCAGTTCTACTAGCGGGGGGAGGAGAAATGAGCAGTTCTTC. The chain combines TRBV12-3 or TRBV12-4 with TRBJ2-1; the match to TRBD2 covers 12 bases. V trimming: 4 bases; J trimming: 7 bases; junction bases outside the gene matches: 8. CDR3 size: 16 residues.

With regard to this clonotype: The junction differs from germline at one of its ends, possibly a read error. The CDR3 region is CASSYSASFPDGYTF. CDR3 in DNA: TGTGCCAGCAGTTACTCGGCGTCCTTCCCCGATGGCTATACCTTC. J is TRBJ1-2 and V is TRBV6-5; D ambiguous. Germline V gene sequence: CDR1 MNHEY, CDR2 SVGAGI. This CDR3 has 15 residues.

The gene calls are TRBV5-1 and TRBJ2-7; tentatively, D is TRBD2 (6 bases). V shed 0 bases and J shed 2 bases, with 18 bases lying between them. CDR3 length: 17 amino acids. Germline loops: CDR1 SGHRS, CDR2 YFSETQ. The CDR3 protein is CASSLDMGLSLTYEQYF. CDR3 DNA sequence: TGCGCCAGCAGCTTGGATATGGGACTTTCCCTTACCTACGAGCAGTACTTC.

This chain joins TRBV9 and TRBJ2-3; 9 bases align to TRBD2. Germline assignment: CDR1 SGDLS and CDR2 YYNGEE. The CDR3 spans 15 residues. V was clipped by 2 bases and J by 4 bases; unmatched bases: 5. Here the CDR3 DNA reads TGTGCCAGCAGCGTTAGCGGGGGAATCTCAGATACGCAGTATTTT. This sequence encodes CASSVSGGISDTQYF.